The rows below give T cell receptor beta chains drawn from one sample of a study of blood T cell repertoires in COVID-19. The repertoire was sequenced with immunoSEQ multiplex PCR; TCRdb's copy has only in-frame clones and lacks some. This sample has about 130,000 clones, with roughly 80% found just once. Sequencing was done on a sample of peripheral blood. The receptors were sampled from a woman aged 50 to 65 with acute or convalescent COVID-19. The CDR3 runs from the conserved cysteine through the conserved F or W. The order of the fields is clone size, J gene, D gene, V gene, CDR3 protein, CDR3 DNA. A D gene is named only where the DNA matches it firmly. Size values are once, few and many counts, or a class for expanded clones, and some rows have none.

.	TRBJ1-5	.	TRBV6-4	CASSGGVPSYSNQPQHF	TGTGCCAGCTCGGGAGGGGTGCCCTCTTATAGCAATCAGCCCCAGCATTTT
.	TRBJ2-3	TRBD1	TRBV18	CATWGQGGTDTQYF	TGTGCCACCTGGGGACAGGGTGGCACAGATACGCAGTATTTT
.	TRBJ2-1	TRBD2	TRBV10-1	CASSSGTSDNEQFF	TGCGCCAGCAGCTCCGGGACTAGCGACAATGAGCAGTTCTTC
.	TRBJ2-3	TRBD1	TRBV19	CASSMTQGAPDTQYF	TGTGCCAGTAGTATGACACAGGGGGCTCCAGATACGCAGTATTTT
.	TRBJ2-5	.	TRBV12-3/TRBV12-4	CASSQYRETQYF	TGTGCCAGCAGCCAGTATCGAGAGACCCAGTACTTC
.	TRBJ2-1	.	TRBV3-1/TRBV3-2	CASRNSDQTYNEQFF	TGTGCCAGCAGGAACAGTGACCAAACCTACAATGAGCAGTTCTTC
few	TRBJ1-1	.	TRBV6-5	CASGATQGFAEAFF	TGTGCCAGCGGCGCGACACAGGGTTTCGCTGAAGCTTTCTTT
.	TRBJ2-3	TRBD1	TRBV4-1	CASSPGDRGGADTQYF	TGCGCCAGCAGTCCTGGGGACAGGGGAGGCGCAGATACGCAGTATTTT
.	TRBJ1-2	.	TRBV9	CASSASGTPSYGYTF	TGTGCCAGCAGCGCATCCGGGACACCGAGCTATGGCTACACCTTC
.	TRBJ1-2	.	TRBV29-1	CSVAGAGADGYTF	TGCAGCGTTGCAGGGGCAGGTGCCGATGGCTACACCTTC
.	TRBJ2-7	TRBD1	TRBV6-5	CATLRTGGHEQYF	TGTGCCACCCTACGGACAGGGGGCCACGAGCAGTACTTC
few	TRBJ2-7	.	TRBV12-3/TRBV12-4	CASSLSEQTHLYF	TGTGCCAGCAGTTTATCGGAACAGACCCACCTGTACTTC
.	TRBJ2-5	.	TRBV5-4	CASSSGLGETQYF	TGTGCCAGCAGTTCAGGGTTAGGAGAGACCCAGTACTTC
.	TRBJ1-2	.	TRBV18	CASSPGPMDGGYTF	TGTGCCAGCTCACCGGGGCCGATGGATGGTGGCTACACCTTC
.	TRBJ2-7	TRBD1	TRBV12-5	CASGLVSDRLYSYEQYF	TGTGCTAGTGGTTTGGTATCGGACAGGTTGTACTCCTACGAGCAGTACTTC
.	TRBJ1-4	.	TRBV5-1	CASSRGGFRDEKLFF	TGCGCCAGCAGTCGCGGCGGGTTTCGGGATGAAAAACTGTTTTTT
.	TRBJ1-3	.	TRBV10-3	CAISEFPQGSGNTIYF	TGTGCCATCAGTGAGTTTCCCCAGGGTAGTGGAAACACCATATATTTT
.	TRBJ2-1	.	TRBV10-1	CASSESGAGYNEQFF	TGCGCCAGCAGTGAGTCGGGCGCAGGGTACAATGAGCAGTTCTTC
few	TRBJ1-2	.	TRBV11-3	CASSAEAEFPNYGYTF	TGTGCCAGCAGCGCTGAGGCGGAGTTTCCTAACTATGGCTACACCTTC
.	TRBJ1-2	TRBD1	TRBV27	CASSRDSVYYGYTF	TGTGCCAGCAGTAGGGACAGCGTCTACTATGGCTACACCTTC
.	TRBJ2-1	.	TRBV10-3	CAISGEGDNEQFF	TGTGCCATCAGTGGGGAAGGGGACAATGAGCAGTTCTTC
.	TRBJ2-3	TRBD2	TRBV4-2	CASSQDWLAGTDTQYF	TGTGCCAGCAGCCAAGATTGGCTAGCGGGCACAGATACGCAGTATTTT
.	TRBJ1-1	TRBD1	TRBV6-5	CASSYSGDRAEAFF	TGTGCCAGCAGTTACTCGGGGGACAGGGCTGAAGCTTTCTTT
.	TRBJ1-1	TRBD1	TRBV30	CAWSQTGKGEAFF	TGTGCCTGGAGTCAGACAGGGAAAGGTGAAGCTTTCTTT
.	TRBJ2-3	.	TRBV5-1	CASSLAGSYTDTQYF	TGCGCCAGCAGCTTGGCAGGTTCTTACACAGATACGCAGTATTTT
.	TRBJ1-1	.	TRBV5-1	CASSSRENTEAFF	TGCGCCAGCAGCTCCCGGGAGAACACTGAAGCTTTCTTT
.	TRBJ2-3	TRBD2	TRBV4-1	CASSQDPSGGPDTQYF	TGCGCCAGCAGCCAAGACCCCAGCGGGGGCCCAGATACGCAGTATTTT
.	TRBJ1-2	TRBD1	TRBV6-5	CASSYVQGAPIYGYTF	TGTGCCAGCAGTTACGTTCAGGGGGCGCCCATCTATGGCTACACCTTC
.	TRBJ1-1	TRBD1	TRBV2	CASRIDRADTEAFF	TGTGCCAGCAGAATCGACAGGGCTGACACTGAAGCTTTCTTT
.	TRBJ1-5	.	TRBV11-2	CASSLDSDQPQHF	TGTGCCAGCAGCTTAGACAGCGATCAGCCCCAGCATTTT
.	TRBJ1-2	.	TRBV5-6	CASSLSSSYGYTF	TGTGCCAGCAGCTTGTCCTCCAGTTATGGCTACACCTTC
.	TRBJ1-6	TRBD1	TRBV5-1	CASSLADRDNSPLHF	TGCGCCAGCAGCTTGGCCGACAGGGATAATTCACCCCTCCACTTT
.	TRBJ2-5	.	TRBV5-4	CASSPRDTEETQYF	TGTGCCAGCAGCCCTCGGGACACCGAAGAGACCCAGTACTTC
.	TRBJ1-1	.	TRBV30	CAWSGGRGGTEAFF	TGTGCCTGGAGTGGGGGTAGGGGTGGAACTGAAGCTTTCTTT
once	TRBJ2-2	.	TRBV5-1	CASSLEGHVPNTGELFF	TGCGCCAGCAGCTTGGAGGGACATGTTCCCAACACCGGGGAGCTGTTTTTT
.	TRBJ1-2	TRBD1	TRBV9	CASSENAGTGIGYTF	TGTGCCAGCAGCGAGAACGCCGGGACAGGGATTGGCTACACCTTC
.	TRBJ1-5	.	TRBV10-2	CASSDLGNQPQHF	TGCGCCAGCAGTGACCTAGGAAATCAGCCCCAGCATTTT
.	TRBJ2-7	.	TRBV18	CASSPKQNYEQYF	TGTGCCAGCTCACCAAAACAGAACTACGAGCAGTACTTC
.	TRBJ1-5	TRBD1	TRBV19	CASSMPEGQSNQPQHF	TGTGCCAGTAGTATGCCAGAGGGACAGAGCAATCAGCCCCAGCATTTT
few	TRBJ1-6	TRBD1	TRBV5-1	CASGTTGAGNSPLHF	TGCGCCAGCGGAACAACAGGGGCTGGTAATTCACCCCTCCACTTT
.	TRBJ1-2	TRBD1	TRBV12-3/TRBV12-4	CASRKTGGYGYTF	TGTGCCAGCAGGAAGACAGGGGGATATGGCTACACCTTC
.	TRBJ2-3	.	TRBV6-1	CASSESTRTDTQYF	TGTGCCAGCAGTGAGAGTACCCGCACAGATACGCAGTATTTT
.	TRBJ1-1	TRBD1	TRBV5-8	CASSLGDRVNTEAFF	TGTGCCAGCAGCTTGGGCGACAGGGTTAACACTGAAGCTTTCTTT
.	TRBJ1-2	.	TRBV29-1	CTLGGDYGYTF	TGCACTCTTGGAGGGGACTATGGCTACACCTTC
once	TRBJ1-1	TRBD1	TRBV30	CAWIAPGQSMNTEAFF	TGTGCCTGGATTGCCCCGGGACAGTCCATGAACACTGAAGCTTTCTTT